Each of the 6 T cell receptor beta chains below was sequenced from the same sample in a study of T cells expressing NK-cell markers. With the 5' RACE reads reprocessed, TCRdb shows one record per CDR3 protein and no DNA. Here the sample table reports nearly 8,000 distinct CDR3 sequences. What was sequenced was blood T cells: a sorted CD56 or NKG2C T cell subset, CD4+ or CD8+ T cells, or bulk PBMC T cells (not recorded which). These receptors were collected from a young man in good health.

This sequence joins TRBV28 and TRBJ1-2; TCRdb selects TRBD1, and the lack of DNA leaves this call unchecked. CDR1 MDHEN and CDR2 SYDVKM come from the germline V gene. The CDR3 contains 14 residues. The CDR3 sequence is CASSLGLTVRGYTF.

The rearrangement joins TRBV27 to TRBJ1-1; TCRdb calls TRBD1, which cannot be checked without DNA. The V gene's germline CDR1 is MNHEY and CDR2 SMNVEV (reference sequence). The CDR3 contains 16 residues. The CDR3 sequence is CASSLFVDSLNTEAFF.

The chain combines TRBV14 with TRBJ2-7; TCRdb reports TRBD2, a call that lacks DNA to check it against. Germline values: CDR1 SGHDN, CDR2 FVKESK. CDR3 length: 14 amino acids. CDR3 loop: CASSQGLASYEQYF.

This chain joins TRBV20-1 and TRBJ2-2. The CDR3 sequence is 13 residues long. Germline V CDR1 and CDR2: DFQATT, SNEGSKA (reference sequence). The CDR3 is CSASSPEPGELFF.

This clonotype shows up as medium-sized by frequency. The chain combines TRBV28 with TRBJ2-3; no DNA is available, so the TRBD2 call from TCRdb remains unchecked. CDR1 and CDR2 (germline): MDHEN, SYDVKM. The CDR3 is 16 residues long. CDR3 amino acids: CASSPPGKRDTDTQYF.

This chain uses TRBV27 with TRBJ2-3; as DNA is missing, the TRBD2 call by TCRdb cannot be tested. CDR3 length: 14 amino acids. Germline CDR1 MNHEY, CDR2 SMNVEV (reference sequence). The CDR3 sequence: CASNLGTSADTQYF.